These 10 T cell receptor beta chains originate from one sample sequenced in a study of post-analysis software for immune sequencing data. Points from the study as a whole: Higher frequency in patients than in controls was seen for roughly 5 TRBV segments, with TRBV5-6, TRBV5-1 and TRBV20-1 among them.

Unique molecular identifiers were present in the TCR beta cDNA libraries. TCRdb reanalysed the PCR reads using MiXCR and keeps one entry per CDR3 protein. The sample has approximately 350,000 distinct CDR3 sequences, 30% to 45% seen once. These receptors are not linked to any known antigen. The source material was blood. Every receptor here comes from a girl between 10 and 17 years old with multiple sclerosis.

The rearrangement links TRBV7-2 to TRBJ1-6; D uncertain. The germline CDR1 and CDR2 sequences are SGHTA and FQGNSA. V lost 5 bases to trimming and J lost 13 bases, with 12 bases between them. The CDR3 covers 12 residues. CDR3 in DNA: TGTGCCAGCAGCCTGGATTTTGCGCCCCTCCACTTT. Translating gives CASSLDFAPLHF. The entire variable domain, with the rest obtained from reference TRBV7-2 and TRBJ1-6, is as follows: GAGVSQSPSNKVTEKGKDVELRCDPISGHTALYWYRQSLGQGLEFLIYFQGNSAPDKSGLPSDRFSAERTGGSVSTLTIQRTQQEDSAVYLCASSLDFAPLHFGNGTRLTVT.

This sequence joins TRBV29-1 and TRBJ2-1; D call uncertain. This CDR3 has 16 residues. CDR1 is SQVTM and CDR2 is ANQGSEA in the germline V gene. V lost 2 bases to trimming and J lost 1 base, with 15 bases between them. The CDR3 loop is CSVEIRVGLSYNEQFF. CDR3 DNA: TGCAGCGTTGAAATAAGGGTAGGCCTTTCCTACAATGAGCAGTTCTTC.

V gene TRBV9 combines with J gene TRBJ2-1; D is ambiguous. The CDR3 consists of 13 residues. The V gene's germline CDR1 is SGDLS and CDR2 YYNGEE. Trimming stripped 2 bases from V and 8 bases from J, with 11 bases between. DNA for the CDR3: TGTGCCAGCAGCGTTAGGCTAAAGGATGAGCAGTTCTTC. Amino acid sequence: CASSVRLKDEQFF.

At least ten counts were recorded for this clonotype. J is TRBJ2-7 and V is TRBV20-1, with TRBD1 matching over 8 bases. Germline CDR1 reads DFQATT; CDR2 reads SNEGSKA (reference sequence). The CDR3 is 12 amino acids. In DNA, the CDR3 is TGCAGCTTACCGGGACAGGTGGGGGAGCAGTACTTC. It yields the protein CSLPGQVGEQYF.

This chain connects TRBV6-2 or TRBV6-3 to TRBJ2-3; TRBD2 aligns across 11 bases. CDR3 length equals 15 residues. The V and J ends lost 6 bases and 2 bases, in that order; junction bases with no gene match: 4. In germline, CDR1 is MNHEY, CDR2 SVGEGT. The DNA of the CDR3 is TGTGCCAGCAGCCAGACTAGCGGGGTCACAGATACGCAGTATTTT. Protein: CASSQTSGVTDTQYF.

This chain joins TRBV4-1 and TRBJ1-6; the D is unclear. Trimming took off 3 bases at V and 0 bases at J, with 6 bases between the two ends. The CDR3 consists of 15 residues. Germline CDR1 and CDR2: MGHRA and YSYEKL. This CDR3 is CASSQGSSYNSPLHF. The CDR3 DNA follows: TGCGCCAGCAGCCAGGGGAGCTCCTATAATTCACCCCTCCACTTT.

This clonotype was observed a few times. This rearrangement joins TRBV4-2 to TRBJ1-6; weak D call: TRBD1 (6 bases). Trimming took 0 bases from V and 4 from J, leaving 13 bases between them. The CDR3 covers 17 residues. Germline assignment: CDR1 LGHNA and CDR2 YNFKEQ. The CDR3: CASSQDVGQTYNSPLHF. CDR3 in DNA: TGTGCCAGCAGCCAAGATGTAGGACAGACTTATAATTCACCCCTCCACTTT.

This clonotype showed up just a few times. This sequence joins TRBV6-2 or TRBV6-3 and TRBJ2-5; weak D call: TRBD2 (6 bases). The ends were cut back, 6 bases at V and 4 bases at J, with 15 bases in the middle. CDR1 and CDR2 from the germline V gene are MNHEY and SVGEGT. CDR3 length: 14 residues. The DNA of the CDR3 is TGTGCCAGCAGCCCTCGGAGGGGAGGAGAGACCCAGTACTTC. Translation: CASSPRRGGETQYF.

This clonotype has a single count. The chain uses TRBV6-5 and TRBJ2-1; 10 positions agree with TRBD2. Germline V gene sequence: CDR1 MNHEY, CDR2 SVGAGI. The CDR3 length is 15 residues. The J segment lost 7 bases and the V segment lost 6 bases, leaving 9 bases of the junction unmatched. CDR3 loop: CASRRPGLANNEQFF. The CDR3 DNA reads as TGTGCCAGCAGACGACCGGGACTAGCGAATAATGAGCAGTTCTTC.

The genes are TRBV12-3 or TRBV12-4 and TRBJ2-7; D gene uncertain. CDR3 size: 13 residues. V was cut by 3 bases and J by 3 bases, with 9 bases left in between. The CDR3 DNA follows: TGTGCCAGCAGTTTTGGGTTTGGCTACGAGCAGTACTTC. It specifies CASSFGFGYEQYF.